This T cell receptor (beta chain) was recovered during a study of blood T cell repertoires in COVID-19. About the study: Researchers got acute and convalescent COVID-19 samples from the United States, Italy and Spain. Sample material is recorded as cDNA or gDNA derived from T cells, B-cell-depleted T cells, or PBMCs.

The CDR3 extends over 11 amino acids. Germline V gives CDR1 LGHDT, CDR2 YNNKEL (reference sequence). V was shortened by 2 bases and J by 8 bases, with 6 bases between the two germline ends. TCRdb keeps only in-frame clones here, not all; method: immunoSEQ multiplex PCR. The profile covers under 150,000 clones, with around 86% appearing a single time and more than 15% taken by the ten largest. This TCR derives from a man aged 30-40 years who had recovered from COVID-19. Material for sequencing was PBMCs or T cells enriched from blood (not recorded which). The V call is TRBV3-1 (or the pseudogene TRBV3-2), the J call TRBJ1-2; no firm D call. The CDR3, as DNA: TGTGCCAGCAGCCAACTTGGCGGCTACACCTTC. The encoded protein is CASSQLGGYTF.